This is a list of T cell receptor beta chains from one sample in a study of cytomegalovirus exposure and HLA in healthy donors. Sequencing was performed with immunoSEQ multiplex PCR; in TCRdb, only in-frame clones are kept and a portion is missing. The sample contains about 120,000 clones, 70% to 90% of which appear only once. Sequencing was carried out using PBMCs. The receptors were gathered from a man younger than 35 in good health and CMV-seropositive. CDR3s include the opening cysteine and the closing phenylalanine or tryptophan. D genes are given only for firm matches.

v_call: TRBV6-5
j_call: TRBJ2-3
d_call: TRBD2
cdr3_aa: CASSYELAGGRDTQYF

v_call: TRBV25-1
j_call: TRBJ1-3
d_call: TRBD1
cdr3_aa: CASQSGTAVGNTIYF

v_call: TRBV7-8
j_call: TRBJ2-1
d_call: .
cdr3_aa: CASSPPGFYNEQFF

v_call: TRBV9
j_call: TRBJ2-5
d_call: TRBD2
cdr3_aa: CASSAALRGAGAQETQYF

v_call: TRBV28
j_call: TRBJ1-1
d_call: .
cdr3_aa: CASLLYRVNTEAFF

v_call: TRBV9
j_call: TRBJ1-5
d_call: TRBD1
cdr3_aa: CASSEGQSNQPQHF

v_call: TRBV27
j_call: TRBJ2-1
d_call: .
cdr3_aa: CASSPPPGNEQFF

v_call: TRBV2
j_call: TRBJ1-4
d_call: TRBD1
cdr3_aa: CASSEATGEYEKLFF

v_call: TRBV6-5
j_call: TRBJ1-2
d_call: .
cdr3_aa: CASSYGHPYGYTF

v_call: TRBV19
j_call: TRBJ2-3
d_call: TRBD1
cdr3_aa: CASSTGTGGADTQYF

v_call: TRBV5-5
j_call: TRBJ2-5
d_call: .
cdr3_aa: CASSLELGVSAATQYF

v_call: TRBV14
j_call: TRBJ1-3
d_call: .
cdr3_aa: CASSQIYIYSGFGNTIYF

v_call: TRBV5-1
j_call: TRBJ1-1
d_call: .
cdr3_aa: CASSLFFGDPEAFF

v_call: TRBV9
j_call: TRBJ1-5
d_call: .
cdr3_aa: CASSVGGQGNQPQHF

v_call: TRBV12-5
j_call: TRBJ1-2
d_call: .
cdr3_aa: CASGLVLNDGYTF

v_call: TRBV29-1
j_call: TRBJ1-1
d_call: TRBD1
cdr3_aa: CSVEHGQGGTEAFF

v_call: TRBV10-3
j_call: TRBJ1-3
d_call: .
cdr3_aa: CAISEFREQGEFGNTIYF

v_call: TRBV2
j_call: TRBJ1-1
d_call: .
cdr3_aa: CASTAGMNTEAFF

v_call: TRBV19
j_call: TRBJ1-1
d_call: TRBD1
cdr3_aa: CASRYRGPLVFF

v_call: TRBV21-1
j_call: TRBJ2-2
d_call: .
cdr3_aa: CASYSKWVAGDYTGELFF

v_call: TRBV7-9
j_call: TRBJ2-7
d_call: TRBD2
cdr3_aa: CASRTSGTYEQYF

v_call: TRBV30
j_call: TRBJ2-6
d_call: .
cdr3_aa: CAWTPGANVLTF

v_call: TRBV5-1
j_call: TRBJ2-2
d_call: TRBD1
cdr3_aa: CASSFGDRSGGELFF

v_call: TRBV29-1
j_call: TRBJ1-1
d_call: TRBD1
cdr3_aa: CSVAGQGVAEAFF

v_call: TRBV15
j_call: TRBJ1-1
d_call: .
cdr3_aa: CATSSQAFTGNTEAFF

v_call: TRBV23-1
j_call: TRBJ1-2
d_call: .
cdr3_aa: CASSLTRFCGYTF

v_call: TRBV19
j_call: TRBJ1-6
d_call: .
cdr3_aa: CASSIGVSAPLHF

v_call: TRBV27
j_call: TRBJ1-2
d_call: TRBD1
cdr3_aa: CASSLRTGGARGYTF

v_call: TRBV7-6
j_call: TRBJ2-1
d_call: .
cdr3_aa: CASSSGGDEQFF

v_call: TRBV6-1
j_call: TRBJ2-7
d_call: .
cdr3_aa: CASGGADEQYF

v_call: TRBV5-8
j_call: TRBJ1-1
d_call: TRBD1
cdr3_aa: CASRNPGTGDTEAFF

v_call: TRBV9
j_call: TRBJ2-5
d_call: TRBD1
cdr3_aa: CASSVVTGGLETQYF

v_call: TRBV29-1
j_call: TRBJ2-3
d_call: TRBD2
cdr3_aa: CSGRGGGDTQYF

v_call: TRBV27
j_call: TRBJ2-6
d_call: .
cdr3_aa: CASSFRDLTTSGANVLTF

v_call: TRBV28
j_call: TRBJ1-1
d_call: .
cdr3_aa: CASSLRRDTEAFF

v_call: TRBV27
j_call: TRBJ2-1
d_call: .
cdr3_aa: CASSDRTGNEQFF

v_call: TRBV27
j_call: TRBJ2-7
d_call: TRBD2
cdr3_aa: CASGVYLAGGPDEQYF

v_call: TRBV2
j_call: TRBJ1-1
d_call: .
cdr3_aa: CASREDLEAFF

v_call: TRBV30
j_call: TRBJ1-1
d_call: .
cdr3_aa: CAWSVEGNTEAFF

v_call: TRBV5-1
j_call: TRBJ1-1
d_call: .
cdr3_aa: CASSLVEGFLNTEAFF

v_call: TRBV13
j_call: TRBJ2-7
d_call: TRBD2
cdr3_aa: CASSLGLAGGKYEQYF

v_call: TRBV9
j_call: TRBJ2-5
d_call: TRBD2
cdr3_aa: CASSATSGQETQYF

v_call: TRBV9
j_call: TRBJ2-2
d_call: .
cdr3_aa: CASSGRAGEHLTGELFF

v_call: TRBV30
j_call: TRBJ2-3
d_call: TRBD2
cdr3_aa: CAWSVASGGSDTQYF

v_call: TRBV6-1
j_call: TRBJ2-1
d_call: .
cdr3_aa: CASSGISGRQPYNEQFF

v_call: TRBV12-5
j_call: TRBJ1-2
d_call: .
cdr3_aa: CASGLWPHSGVYGYTF

v_call: TRBV28
j_call: TRBJ2-1
d_call: TRBD1
cdr3_aa: CASSPRDRGHAGNEQFF

v_call: TRBV13
j_call: TRBJ2-1
d_call: TRBD1
cdr3_aa: CASSSRGQGGSYNEQFF

v_call: TRBV20-1
j_call: TRBJ2-1
d_call: TRBD1
cdr3_aa: CSARKGADRFF

v_call: TRBV7-6
j_call: TRBJ1-1
d_call: TRBD1
cdr3_aa: CASSLGQGIFMNTEAFF

v_call: TRBV9
j_call: TRBJ2-3
d_call: TRBD2
cdr3_aa: CASSVISGGLGDTQYF

v_call: TRBV29-1
j_call: TRBJ2-5
d_call: .
cdr3_aa: CSFRAGTYQETQYF

v_call: TRBV30
j_call: TRBJ1-4
d_call: .
cdr3_aa: CAATGSSVEKLFF

v_call: TRBV9
j_call: TRBJ2-1
d_call: TRBD2
cdr3_aa: CASSPGTSGGPYNEQFF

v_call: TRBV2
j_call: TRBJ2-2
d_call: TRBD2
cdr3_aa: CASIPGGYRTGELFF

v_call: TRBV5-1
j_call: TRBJ1-1
d_call: .
cdr3_aa: CASSLAGTQNTEAFF